This TCR beta chain was sequenced for a study of shared clonotypes between healthy human individuals (dated by TCRdb to the early 2020s). About the study as a whole: A couple of women and a few men aged 18 to 49 years were included in the cohort. For each donor, three plates each were used for CD4 naive and CD4 memory, two plates were used for CD8 naive, and one plate was used for CD8 memory. The study deeply sequenced blood TCR repertoires of five healthy adults to estimate repertoire size and the extent of clonotype sharing between individuals. Different laboratories and diverse techniques were used to prepare libraries and sequence TCR repertoires, to increase sequencing depth and limit assay-specific biases. Leukapheresis yielded between about 0.94 and 10 billion PBMCs per donor.

About this clone itself: Its specific antigen is unknown. Per-base quality was not reported, and no clone a single base away is much larger than it.

Healthy HIV-negative adults with no recently reported acute infections or vaccinations were included as donors. Every donor was a Caucasian adult living in Nashville, Tennessee, USA. CD4+ T cells were enriched by magnetic negative selection; naive cells were then positively selected on CD45RA, and the negative fraction formed the memory subset. Blood was obtained by leukapheresis, after which PBMCs were separated by Ficoll-Histopaque density gradient centrifugation and cryopreserved in liquid nitrogen vapor phase. Analytical flow cytometry was used to check the purity and quantity of every magnetically sorted T cell population. Genomic DNA was isolated from every sorted fraction and measured by UV absorbance on a Nanodrop 2000c. Using the deep immunoSEQ assay, TCR CDR3 regions were amplified from genomic DNA by multiplex PCR. Extracted genomic DNA from each cell subset was distributed evenly across all wells of several immunoSEQ 96-well plates, and each plate was treated as a replicate. For sorted subsets, each replicate PCR was loaded with roughly 190 ng genomic DNA, equivalent to approximately 33,000 T cell genomes. Purified libraries were quantified with a Qubit 3.0 fluorometer, sized on a Bioanalyzer 2100, and re-quantified with the KAPA Library Quantification kit. A separate single-read 150-cycle Illumina NextSeq 550 flow cell was used to sequence each immunoSEQ 96-well plate. Per the original workflow: Because the immunoSEQ output included only junctional sequences and no quality scores, the filtering could not be the same as the filtering used for full-length reads. Sequences were annotated with PyIR, a Python wrapper for IgBLAST v1.9, using IMGT germline references to assign V/J genes and CDR3. Any read was removed if the V/J assignment was weak (E-value above 1e-6), the CDR3 was missing, or the read contained stop codons, out-of-frame junctions, or ambiguous translated residues. A V3J clonotype was defined by an identical inferred V gene, J gene, and CDR3 amino acid sequence. Percentage overlap between repertoires was computed as shared unique clonotypes divided by the size of the smaller repertoire. Richness of each repertoire was evaluated using RTK rarefaction, the Chao1 estimator, and Recon v2.1 estimates of unobserved clonotypes. OLGA was used to compute generation probabilities for all TCRbeta clonotypes that the gDNA method yielded from a few donors. Held by TCRdb, this immuneACCESS table contains in-frame sequences only and omits some clones. Under half of the omission traces to an unresolved V gene where checked; the cause of the rest is unknown. That table gives V, J and clone size, and the DNA gave D and trimming. The sample records millions of clones, approximately 93% of which are singletons. The top ten constitute 0.35% to 0.5% of the sample.

Beyond this particular receptor, the publication reports: Only blood was sampled, and tissue TCR repertoires likely differ from those in blood. Estimated clonotype richness was generally larger for naive than for memory subsets. The small number of donors limited the genetic and exposure-history diversity represented. Higher generation probabilities were observed for clonotypes shared by all four sorted-subset donors than for non-shared clonotypes. Incomplete sequencing was indicated by rarefaction of sorted-subset datasets, despite the large sequencing depth. About 5% of naive CD4, around 3.6% of naive CD8, approximately 2.2% of memory CD4, and 0.4% of memory CD8 clonotypes were shared across several donors. Pairwise subsampling indicated that sequencing depth was expected to affect the degree of clonotype sharing among donors.

Per the germline V gene (reference sequence), LNHDA is the CDR1 and SQIVND is the CDR2. V is cut back by 3 bases and J by 9 bases, with 13 bases in the junction unmatched. Reading from cysteine to phenylalanine, the CDR3 counts 17 amino acids. The DNA shown is the 51-base CDR3, in frame from base 1. The TCR originated in a man younger than 30 in good health. Some clones in this sample may be carry-over from other donors' samples. The sequenced sample consisted of naive CD4+ T cells from PBMCs. The cell subset or site label here, explained by the study, means: CD45RA+ positively selected. Recombination connected TRBV19 to TRBJ2-3, with 12 junctional bases fitting TRBD2. Here is the DNA: TGTGCCAGTAGTATTCGGCTAACTAGCGGGAGGAAGGAGACGCAGTATTTT. Its translation reads: CASSIRLTSGRKETQYF.